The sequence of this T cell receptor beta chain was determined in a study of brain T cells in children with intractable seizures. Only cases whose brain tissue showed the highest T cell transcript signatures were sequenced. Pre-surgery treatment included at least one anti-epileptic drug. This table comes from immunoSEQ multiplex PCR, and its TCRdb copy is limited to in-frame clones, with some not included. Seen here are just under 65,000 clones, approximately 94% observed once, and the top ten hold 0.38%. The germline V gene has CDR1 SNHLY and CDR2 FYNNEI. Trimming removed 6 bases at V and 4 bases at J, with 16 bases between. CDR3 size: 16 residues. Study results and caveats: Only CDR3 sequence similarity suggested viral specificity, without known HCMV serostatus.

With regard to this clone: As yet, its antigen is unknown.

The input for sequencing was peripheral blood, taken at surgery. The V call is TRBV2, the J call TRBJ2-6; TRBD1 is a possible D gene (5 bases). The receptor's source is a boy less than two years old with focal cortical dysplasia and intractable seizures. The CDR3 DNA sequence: TGTGCCAGCAGCGTCGACAGCCCCGGGGGGGCCAACGTCCTGACTTTC. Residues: CASSVDSPGGANVLTF.